Below are 9 T cell receptor beta chains sequenced from a single sample in a study of shared clonotypes between healthy human individuals. Here immunoSEQ multiplex PCR was the method, and the copy in TCRdb shows in-frame clones only, minus some. The data show 1.5 million to 2.5 million clones, about 95% seen once. Terminally differentiated effector memory CD45RA+ cells were excluded from the naive CD8 cells, which were CD45RO-negative and positively selected for CCR7. Sequencing was performed on naive CD8+ T cells sorted from blood. The receptors originated from a man younger than 35 in good health.

This chain connects TRBV9 to TRBJ1-3; no reliable D call. Per the germline V gene, CDR1 is SGDLS and CDR2 is YYNGEE. V was shortened by 0 bases and J by 4 bases, with 11 bases between the two germline ends. The CDR3 has 15 residues. The CDR3 protein is CASSVEWGAGNTIYF. The CDR3 coding sequence is TGTGCCAGCAGCGTAGAATGGGGAGCCGGAAACACCATATATTTT. The whole variable domain, filled in from reference TRBV9 and TRBJ1-3, reads DSGVTQTPKHLITATGQRVTLRCSPRSGDLSVYWYQQSLDQGLQFLIQYYNGEERAKGNILERFSAQQFPDLHSELNLSSLELGDSALYFCASSVEWGAGNTIYFGEGSWLTVV.

The chain recombines TRBV7-9 with TRBJ2-3, with 10 bases aligning to TRBD2. Unmatched junction bases numbered 10, after V lost 5 bases and J lost 2 bases. The CDR3 runs to 17 residues. CDR1 and CDR2 (germline): SEHNR, FQNEAQ (reference sequence). In DNA form, the CDR3 reads TGTGCCAGCAGCAAAGCTACTAGCGGGACTTTCACAGATACGCAGTATTTT. Protein sequence: CASSKATSGTFTDTQYF.

The V gene is TRBV12-5, the J gene TRBJ1-6; a weak D match, TRBD1 (5 bases). Looked up from germline, CDR1 is LGHNT and CDR2 is FRNRAP. Trimming left V 5 bases short and J 9 bases short, with 8 bases between. The CDR3 is made up of 12 amino acids. The CDR3 here is CASGTDSSPLHF. The CDR3 coding sequence is TGTGCTAGTGGTACCGACAGTTCACCCCTCCACTTT.

This clone was seen only once. The V gene is TRBV7-2, the J gene TRBJ2-1; D unresolved. The V and J ends lost 1 base and 4 bases respectively, with 11 bases between them. From germline, CDR1 is SGHTA and CDR2 FQGNSA. This CDR3 contains 15 residues. CDR3: CASSLEGWEYNEQFF. CDR3 in DNA: TGTGCCAGCAGCTTAGAGGGTTGGGAATACAATGAGCAGTTCTTC.

V gene TRBV19 combines with J gene TRBJ1-4; D is uncertain. Germline V CDR1 and CDR2: LNHDA, SQIVND (reference sequence). The CDR3 covers 14 residues. Trimming took 3 bases from V and 4 from J, leaving 9 bases between them. Here the CDR3 reads CASSILLGNEKLFF. In DNA, the CDR3 is TGTGCCAGTAGTATTCTGTTGGGTAATGAAAAACTGTTTTTT.

The chain employs TRBV25-1 and TRBJ2-7; D perhaps matches TRBD2 (6 bases). Looked up from germline, CDR1 is MGHDK and CDR2 is SYGVNS. V lost 11 bases and J 3 bases, leaving 14 bases between the germline ends. The length of the CDR3 is 12 residues. CDR3 sequence (DNA): TGTGCCTCCCACGGGGGTTGCTACGAGCAGTACTTC. It translates to CASHGGCYEQYF.

The chain couples TRBV5-6 to TRBJ2-5; D remains unclear. Trimming removed 0 bases at V and 4 bases at J, with 7 bases between. CDR1 SGHDT and CDR2 YYEEEE come from the germline V gene. This CDR3 contains 13 residues. CDR3 bases: TGTGCCAGCAGCTTGGCCGGCATAGAGACCCAGTACTTC. Translating it yields CASSLAGIETQYF.

The chain recombines TRBV28 with TRBJ2-7; 9 bases fit TRBD2. Losses at the gene ends were 5 bases for V and 6 bases for J; bases not matched to a gene: 8. This CDR3 comprises 14 residues. The germline CDR1 and CDR2 sequences are MDHEN and SYDVKM. This CDR3 is CASSPAGGPIEQYF. The CDR3 DNA follows: TGTGCCAGCAGTCCTGCGGGGGGGCCGATCGAGCAGTACTTC. The full variable domain, rest sourced from reference TRBV28 and TRBJ2-7, is DVKVTQSSRYLVKRTGEKVFLECVQDMDHENMFWYRQDPGLGLRLIYFSYDVKMKEKGDIPEGYSVSREKKERFSLILESASTNQTSMYLCASSPAGGPIEQYFGPGTRLTVT.

The chain couples TRBV5-4 to TRBJ2-7, with TRBD2 matching 7 bases. The CDR3 has 13 amino acids. Germline V gene lookup returns CDR1 SGHNT and CDR2 YYREEE (reference sequence). After removal of 4 bases from V and 6 bases from J, the junction contained 7 bases not matched to a gene. The CDR3 loop reads CASSVLTGGEQYF. CDR3 nucleotide sequence: TGTGCCAGCAGCGTACTGACGGGAGGCGAGCAGTACTTC. Looking up the rest from reference TRBV5-4 and TRBJ2-7 gives the full variable domain: ETGVTQSPTHLIKTRGQQVTLRCSSQSGHNTVSWYQQALGQGPQFIFQYYREEENGRGNFPPRFSGLQFPNYSSELNVNALELDDSALYLCASSVLTGGEQYFGPGTRLTVT.